This entry features one T cell receptor (beta chain) sequence. The data originate from a study of graft-versus-host responses after intestinal transplantation. Study findings and constraints: Some GvH clones appeared in ileal mucosa or blood before recipient bone marrow.

TCRdb's copy holds only in-frame clones and misses some; the assay was immunoSEQ multiplex PCR. This table has roughly 20,000 clones, 35% to 40% appearing once. The CDR3 spans 18 residues. Germline values: CDR1 MDHEN, CDR2 SYDVKM. Trimming took off 4 bases at V and 5 bases at J, with 21 bases between the two ends. Sequences were derived from alloreactive CD4+ T cells from a mixed lymphocyte reaction culture, sampled before intestinal transplant. Subset in this sample: CFSE-low proliferating T cells sorted from approximately 6-day pre-transplant mixed lymphocyte reaction (GvH or HvG direction). The gene calls are TRBV28 and TRBJ1-6; unclear D gene. The TCR sequence derives from a human patient who received an intestinal transplant. CDR3 region: CASSSPGGGRRDNSPLHF. The CDR3 nucleotides are TGTGCCAGCAGTTCCCCCGGAGGTGGGAGGCGGGATAATTCACCCCTCCACTTT.